The sequence of this TCR beta chain was determined in a study of cytomegalovirus exposure and HLA in healthy donors. CDR1 is MDHEN, CDR2 SYDVKM, per germline. The CDR3 length is 14 residues. The V and J ends lost 6 bases and 5 bases, in that order; junction bases with no gene match: 7. PCR involved 60 Vbeta and 13 Jbeta primers. Libraries were prepared by immunoSEQ multiplex PCR; TCRdb keeps only in-frame clonotypes and omits some of them. The sample records under 200,000 clones, more than 70% being singletons. The chain couples TRBV28 to TRBJ1-5, with 7 bases that match TRBD1. The specimen sequenced was PBMCs. The receptor comes from a boy between 2 and 10 years old in good health and CMV-seronegative. CDR3 coding DNA: TGTGCCAGCAGACCAGACAGGGTAGATCAGCCCCAGCATTTT. Amino acids: CASRPDRVDQPQHF.